Reported below is one T cell receptor beta chain. The same CDR3 can be traced to other DNA sequences in this sample. These data are taken from a study of shared clonotypes between healthy human individuals. Study as a whole: Each donor's CD4 naive and CD4 memory cells filled three plates apiece, CD8 naive two, and CD8 memory one.

The CDR3 is made up of 15 amino acids. V dropped 0 bases and J dropped 0 bases, with 7 bases sitting between them. The germline CDR1 and CDR2 sequences are SGDLS and YYNGEE. CD45RO negativity and positive selection for CCR7 defined naive CD8 cells, a population that excluded terminally differentiated effector memory CD45RA+ cells. All donors qualified as healthy HIV-negative adults and had experienced no recent acute infections or vaccinations. Everyone who donated was a Caucasian adult who lived in Nashville, Tennessee. Produced via immunoSEQ multiplex PCR; TCRdb's table is partial and in-frame only. There are around 2,000,000 clones in the sample; 85% to 95% occur only once, and approximately 1.7% lies in the top ten.

The chain links TRBV9 to TRBJ2-1; D is unresolved. The clonotype originates from a man between 18 and 35 years old in good health. Some clones in this sample may be carry-over from other donors' samples. Sequenced material: naive CD8+ T cells from PBMCs. CDR3 region: CASSVDFSSYNEQFF. The DNA for the CDR3 is TGTGCCAGCAGCGTAGACTTCAGCTCCTACAATGAGCAGTTCTTC.